This passage covers 16 T cell receptor beta chains from one sample sequenced in a study of shared T cell receptors in the human thymus. TCRdb's copy holds only in-frame clones and misses some; the assay was immunoSEQ multiplex PCR. The profile shows hundreds of thousands of clones, 80% to 90% of them singletons. The data were also submitted as part of a second study, on human thymus T cells.

Sequenced: thymocytes. The receptor source for this set is a girl in the first two years of life with a congenital heart defect.

This clone was picked up a small number of times. The chain carries TRBV12-5 and TRBJ1-1; D possibly corresponds to TRBD1 (6 bases). Trimming took off 7 bases at V and 4 bases at J, with 22 bases between the two ends. Germline V gene data show CDR1 as LGHNT and CDR2 as FRNRAP. The CDR3 has 16 residues. The CDR3 nucleotides are TGTGCTAGTGTCACCCGAAGGGGGGGAAACCGCACTGAAGCTTTCTTT. Amino acids: CASVTRRGGNRTEAFF. Full variable domain (outside the CDR3, taken from reference TRBV12-5 and TRBJ1-1): DARVTQTPRHKVTEMGQEVTMRCQPILGHNTVFWYRQTMMQGLELLAYFRNRAPLDDSGMPKDRFSAEMPDATLATLKIQPSEPRDSAVYFCASVTRRGGNRTEAFFGQGTRLTVV.

The V gene is TRBV5-8, the J gene TRBJ1-4; D is possibly TRBD1 (6 bases). CDR3 length: 14 amino acids. Germline-derived CDR1 and CDR2 are SGHTS and YDEGEE. Trimming shortened V by 2 bases and J by 8 bases, and 13 bases separated the two germline ends. The CDR3 sequence: CASSLQGLGEKLFF. CDR3 nucleotide sequence: TGTGCCAGCAGCTTACAGGGTTTGGGGGAAAAACTGTTTTTT.

On this clone itself: This sample also contains other DNA sequences that code for the same CDR3. This chain uses TRBV28 with TRBJ2-7, with 7 bases lining up with TRBD1. This CDR3 has 14 residues. Trimming cost V 4 bases and J 1 base; bases outside gene matches: 4. Looked up from germline, CDR1 is MDHEN and CDR2 is SYDVKM. Written as DNA, the CDR3 is TGTGCCAGCAGTTCACCGGGACAGTCCTACGAGCAGTACTTC. Amino acid sequence: CASSSPGQSYEQYF.

The chain has TRBV18 and TRBJ2-5; 10 bases map to TRBD1. Germline V gene sequence: CDR1 KGHSH, CDR2 LQKENI. The CDR3 covers 21 residues. V was clipped by 0 bases and J by 1 base; unmatched bases: 17. Here the CDR3 DNA reads TGTGCCAGCTCACCACCGATTTTTTGGGACAGGGGTTCAAGGATCCAAGAGACCCAGTACTTC. It is translated as CASSPPIFWDRGSRIQETQYF. The whole variable domain, remainder taken from reference TRBV18 and TRBJ2-5, is NAGVMQNPRHLVRRRGQEARLRCSPMKGHSHVYWYRQLPEEGLKFMVYLQKENIIDESGMPKERFSAEFPKEGPSILRIQQVVRGDSAAYFCASSPPIFWDRGSRIQETQYFGPGTRLLVL.

This chain joins TRBV5-1 and TRBJ2-3, with TRBD2 matching 8 bases. The length of the CDR3 is 15 residues. The ends lost 4 bases at V and 6 bases at J; junction bases unmatched: 10. Germline CDR1 reads SGHRS; CDR2 reads YFSETQ. The CDR3 bases are TGCGCCAGCAGCCCGGGACTAGTCCGTCAGGATACGCAGTATTTT. Its protein product is CASSPGLVRQDTQYF.

The V gene is TRBV2, the J gene TRBJ1-2; D gene unclear. The CDR3 spans 15 residues. The ends were cut back, 4 bases at V and 0 bases at J, with 12 bases in the middle. Looked up from germline, CDR1 is SNHLY and CDR2 is FYNNEI. The CDR3 here is CASSVATYANYGYTF. CDR3 in DNA: TGTGCCAGCAGTGTGGCGACTTACGCTAACTATGGCTACACCTTC.

The chain uses TRBV30 and TRBJ1-1; tentatively, D is TRBD1 (6 bases). The CDR3 extends over 14 amino acids. V lost 0 bases and J 0 bases, leaving 8 bases between the germline ends. Germline CDR1 and CDR2: GTSNPN and SVGIG (reference sequence). CDR3 in amino acids: CAWSVGALNTEAFF. The CDR3 DNA reads TGTGCCTGGAGTGTGGGGGCCTTGAACACTGAAGCTTTCTTT.

This chain joins TRBV19 and TRBJ1-5; 7 nucleotides match TRBD1. This CDR3 spans 16 amino acids. V lost 2 bases to trimming and J lost 4 bases; unmatched junction nucleotides: 8. CDR1 is LNHDA, CDR2 SQIVND, per germline (reference sequence). CDR3: CASSIRQGMGNQPQHF. The CDR3 region has the DNA TGTGCCAGTAGTATAAGACAGGGAATGGGTAATCAGCCCCAGCATTTT. The whole variable domain, remainder taken from reference TRBV19 and TRBJ1-5, is DGGITQSPKYLFRKEGQNVTLSCEQNLNHDAMYWYRQDPGQGLRLIYYSQIVNDFQKGDIAEGYSVSREKKESFPLTVTSAQKNPTAFYLCASSIRQGMGNQPQHFGDGTRLSIL.

The V and J genes are TRBV27 and TRBJ2-3; 8 bases map to TRBD2. Germline CDR1 MNHEY, CDR2 SMNVEV (reference sequence). The CDR3 consists of 18 residues. The trim removed 3 bases at V and 3 bases at J, leaving 14 bases unmatched. The CDR3 DNA reads TGTGCCAGCAGTTTGGGGGGAGGGGAGCGGGGGCGGACAGATACGCAGTATTTT. Its protein is CASSLGGGERGRTDTQYF.

V is TRBV7-9 and J is TRBJ1-6; 9 bases map to TRBD1. J was trimmed by 2 bases and V by 4 bases; bases with no gene match: 12. The germline V gene encodes CDR1 SEHNR and CDR2 FQNEAQ (reference sequence). The CDR3 has 19 residues. As DNA, the CDR3 is TGTGCCAGCAGCTCTACTCCGGACAGGGGAGGGCCCTATAATTCACCCCTCCACTTT. It codes for CASSSTPDRGGPYNSPLHF.

The genes are TRBV2 and TRBJ2-3, with D tentatively TRBD1 (6 bases). The CDR3 extends over 16 amino acids. Trimming removed 8 bases from V and 0 bases from J, with 18 bases in between. Germline CDR1 SNHLY, CDR2 FYNNEI. The CDR3 loop is CASDGWWGLSTDTQYF. CDR3 DNA sequence: TGTGCCAGCGATGGTTGGTGGGGGCTTAGCACAGATACGCAGTATTTT.

The sample holds one count of this clone. The chain carries TRBV7-9 and TRBJ1-6, with 8 positions matching TRBD1. V lost 5 bases and J lost 7; bases outside the gene matches: 7. From germline, CDR1 is SEHNR and CDR2 FQNEAQ (reference sequence). This CDR3 contains 15 residues. CDR3 amino acids: CASSPMTGANSPLHF. CDR3 DNA: TGTGCCAGCAGCCCAATGACAGGGGCGAATTCACCCCTCCACTTT. Together with reference TRBV7-9 and TRBJ1-6, the CDR3 gives the full variable domain: DTGVSQNPRHKITKRGQNVTFRCDPISEHNRLYWYRQTLGQGPEFLTYFQNEAQLEKSRLLSDRFSAERPKGSFSTLEIQRTEQGDSAMYLCASSPMTGANSPLHFGNGTRLTVT.

This clone has a handful of counts. The rearrangement joins TRBV12-5 to TRBJ2-3, with 7 bases lining up with TRBD1. V was pared by 1 base and J by 3 bases, with 13 bases of the junction left unmatched. The CDR3 contains 18 residues. Per the germline V gene, CDR1 is LGHNT and CDR2 is FRNRAP. CDR3 region: CASGLAKITGARTDTQYF. The CDR3 DNA reads as TGTGCTAGTGGTTTGGCAAAAATTACAGGGGCGAGGACAGATACGCAGTATTTT.

This clone was found a few times. V usage is TRBV2 and J usage is TRBJ2-2, with unresolved D. In germline, CDR1 is SNHLY, CDR2 FYNNEI. This CDR3 contains 14 residues. The ends were cut back, 4 bases at V and 1 base at J, with 7 bases in the middle. The CDR3: CASSARRNTGELFF. The CDR3 DNA sequence: TGTGCCAGCAGTGCGAGGAGGAACACCGGGGAGCTGTTTTTT.

The rearrangement uses TRBV6-1 and TRBJ1-4; D call uncertain. CDR3 length: 15 residues. Germline CDR1 MNHNS, CDR2 SASEGT. Deletions cut 3 bases from V and 0 bases from J, with 8 bases between. The CDR3 reads CASSEQRPTNEKLFF. CDR3 DNA sequence: TGTGCCAGCAGTGAGCAGAGGCCAACTAATGAAAAACTGTTTTTT.

This chain links TRBV29-1 with TRBJ2-7; TRBD1 matches at 9 bases. The V gene's germline CDR1 is SQVTM and CDR2 ANQGSEA. V lost 4 bases and J lost 2; bases outside the gene matches: 18. This CDR3 contains 18 residues. CDR3 in DNA: TGCAGCGTTGTGGCCAATTACATTTCCCGGGACAGGGCCTACGAGCAGTACTTC. Protein: CSVVANYISRDRAYEQYF.